This TCR beta chain was sequenced for a study of T cell responses to AZD1222 COVID-19 vaccine. General observations from the study: CD4 TCRs linked to vaccination spanned spike, dominating at 160-218 and 743-854. None of the repertoires were sampled until the peak T cell response had passed. Reports say nearly half of spike-specific TCRs go after unmutated variant regions.

Method: immunoSEQ multiplex PCR; TCRdb's copy keeps in-frame clones and lacks some. The sample shows fewer than 200,000 clones, about 91% of them seen only once. This CDR3 is built from 16 residues. The V and J ends lost 4 bases and 6 bases respectively, with 21 bases between them. Germline V gene data show CDR1 as LGHDT and CDR2 as YNNKEL (reference sequence). Remarks on this clone: The antigen remains undetermined.

The sample here was peripheral blood, taken on day 0 of MenACWY control vaccination. V gene TRBV3-1 (or the pseudogene TRBV3-2) combines with J gene TRBJ1-2; the D is unclear. The clonotype comes from an adult in good health. In DNA, the CDR3 is TGTGCCAGCAGCCCAATGGCCGGGTCCCCTTCCAATGGCTACACCTTC. It codes for CASSPMAGSPSNGYTF.